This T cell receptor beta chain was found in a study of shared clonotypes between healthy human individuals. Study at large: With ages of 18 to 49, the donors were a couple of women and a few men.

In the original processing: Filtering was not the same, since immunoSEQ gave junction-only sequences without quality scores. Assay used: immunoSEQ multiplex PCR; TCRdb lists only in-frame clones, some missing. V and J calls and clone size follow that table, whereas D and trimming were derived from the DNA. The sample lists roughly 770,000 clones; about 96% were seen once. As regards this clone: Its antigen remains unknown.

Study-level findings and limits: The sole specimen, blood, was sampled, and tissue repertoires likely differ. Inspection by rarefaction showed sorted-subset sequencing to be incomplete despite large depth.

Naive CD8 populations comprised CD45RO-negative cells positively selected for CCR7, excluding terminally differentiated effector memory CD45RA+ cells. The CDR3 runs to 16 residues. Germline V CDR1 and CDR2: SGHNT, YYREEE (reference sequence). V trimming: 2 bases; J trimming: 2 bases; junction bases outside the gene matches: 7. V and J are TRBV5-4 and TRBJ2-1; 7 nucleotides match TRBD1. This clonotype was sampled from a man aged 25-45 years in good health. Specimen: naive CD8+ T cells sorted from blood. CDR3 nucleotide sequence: TGTGCCAGCAGCTTACAGGGACAGCTGACCTACAATGAGCAGTTCTTC. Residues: CASSLQGQLTYNEQFF.